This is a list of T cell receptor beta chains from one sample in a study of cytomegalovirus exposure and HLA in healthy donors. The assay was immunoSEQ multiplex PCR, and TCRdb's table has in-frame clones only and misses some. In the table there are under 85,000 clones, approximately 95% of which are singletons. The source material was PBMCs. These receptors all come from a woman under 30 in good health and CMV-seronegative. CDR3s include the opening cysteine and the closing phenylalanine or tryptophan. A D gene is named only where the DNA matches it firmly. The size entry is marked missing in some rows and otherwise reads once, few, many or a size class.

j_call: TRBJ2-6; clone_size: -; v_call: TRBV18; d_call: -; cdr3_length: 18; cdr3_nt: TGTGCCAGCTCAGGTTCCGGGACGGGAGCAGTGGGGGCCAACGTCCTGACTTTC; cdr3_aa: CASSGSGTGAVGANVLTF
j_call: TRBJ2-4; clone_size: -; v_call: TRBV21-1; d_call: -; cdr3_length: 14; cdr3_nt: TGTGCCAGCAGCACGGGTGGGGGCCTAAACATTCAGTACTTC; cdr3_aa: CASSTGGGLNIQYF
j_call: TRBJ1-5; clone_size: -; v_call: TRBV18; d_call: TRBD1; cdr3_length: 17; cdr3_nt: TGTGCCAGCTCACCATCCGGGACAGGGGGTTACAATCAGCCCCAGCATTTT; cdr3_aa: CASSPSGTGGYNQPQHF
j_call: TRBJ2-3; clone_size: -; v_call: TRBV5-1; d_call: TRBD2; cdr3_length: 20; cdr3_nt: TGCGCCAGCAGCTTAACAGGGACTAGCGGGGGAGTCTCTAGCACAGATACGCAGTATTTT; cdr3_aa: CASSLTGTSGGVSSTDTQYF
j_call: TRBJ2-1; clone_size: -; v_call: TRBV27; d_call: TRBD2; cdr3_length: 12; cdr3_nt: TGTGCCACAGGGAGGGGTGGCAATGAGCAGTTCTTC; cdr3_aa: CATGRGGNEQFF
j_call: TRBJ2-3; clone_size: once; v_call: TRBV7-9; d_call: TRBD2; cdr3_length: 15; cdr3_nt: TGTGCCAGCAGCTTATCGGGTTTGGGGGGGGATACGCAGTATTTT; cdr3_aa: CASSLSGLGGDTQYF
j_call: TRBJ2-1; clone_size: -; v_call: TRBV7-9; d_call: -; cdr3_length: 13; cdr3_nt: TGTGCCAGCAGCTTAGAAGAGTGGAATGAGCAGTTCTTC; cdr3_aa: CASSLEEWNEQFF
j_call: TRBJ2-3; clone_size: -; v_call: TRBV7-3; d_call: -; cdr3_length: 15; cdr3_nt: TGTGCCAGCAGCTCCGGACAGTATGACACAGATACGCAGTATTTT; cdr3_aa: CASSSGQYDTDTQYF
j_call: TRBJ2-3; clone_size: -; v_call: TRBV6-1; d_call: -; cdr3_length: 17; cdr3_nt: TGTGCCAGCAGTGAACACGGGTCTGCTACCGGCACAGATACGCAGTATTTT; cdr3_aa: CASSEHGSATGTDTQYF
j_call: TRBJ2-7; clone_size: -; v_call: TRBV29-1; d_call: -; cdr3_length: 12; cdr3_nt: TGCAGCGTTGCTGGGAGCTCCTACGAGCAGTACTTC; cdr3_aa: CSVAGSSYEQYF